Sequencing of this T cell receptor (beta chain) was carried out in a study of OX40 agonist ivuxolimab in advanced cancers. Across the whole study: Patients received the agonistic anti-OX40 (CD134) antibody ivuxolimab. Melanoma, hepatocellular carcinoma, head and neck or renal cell cancer occurred in dose-escalation patients. General observations from the study: CD8+ T cells were the subset that, on average, had more expanded clones than CD4+.

The CDR3 consists of 13 residues. The germline V gene encodes CDR1 SEHNR and CDR2 FQNEAQ (reference sequence). V shed 5 bases and J shed 4 bases, with 11 bases lying between them. The data were produced by immunoSEQ multiplex PCR, yet TCRdb's version contains in-frame clones alone and is incomplete. Seen here are under 20,000 clones, around 80% observed once, and the top ten hold 2% to 2.5%. On this clone itself: What it recognizes is unknown.

Sample: CD4+ or CD8+ T cells sorted from blood, taken in a trial of the OX40 agonist ivuxolimab. This rearrangement joins TRBV7-9 to TRBJ2-5; D unresolved. This TCR came from an adult with an advanced solid tumor such as melanoma, head and neck, liver or kidney cancer. In DNA, the CDR3 is TGTGCCAGCAGCCCCCGCGGTCCAGAGACCCAGTACTTC. Its translation: CASSPRGPETQYF.